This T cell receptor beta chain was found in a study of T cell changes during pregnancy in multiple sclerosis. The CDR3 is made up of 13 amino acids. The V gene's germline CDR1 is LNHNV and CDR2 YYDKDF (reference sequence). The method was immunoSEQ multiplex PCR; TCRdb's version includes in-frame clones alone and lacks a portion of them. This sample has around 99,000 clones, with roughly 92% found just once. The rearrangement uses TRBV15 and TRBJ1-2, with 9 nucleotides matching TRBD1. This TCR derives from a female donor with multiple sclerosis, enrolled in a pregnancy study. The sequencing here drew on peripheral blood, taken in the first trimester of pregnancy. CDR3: CATRTGDGYGYTF. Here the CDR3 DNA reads TGTGCTACCCGGACAGGGGATGGGTATGGCTACACCTTC.